A single sample is the source of the 2 T cell receptor beta chains below, sequenced in a study of T cells in Graves' hyperthyroidism and ophthalmopathy. Amplification of TCR beta CDR3 regions was performed using RNA transcripts as template. The study used the HTBI primer set for a first-round RT-PCR of the TCR CDR3. TCRdb recomputed calls from the multiplex PCR reads with MiXCR, one row per CDR3 protein. Of 620,000 or so distinct CDR3 sequences in the sample, 13% to 15% were seen once. Sequencing used blood. These receptors originate from a woman aged 50 to 65 with Graves' ophthalmopathy.

This clonotype was counted only a few times. This rearrangement joins TRBV4-1 to TRBJ2-1; 9 nucleotides line up with TRBD1. The CDR3 runs to 16 residues. V trimming: 3 bases; J trimming: 3 bases; junction bases outside the gene matches: 6. The germline CDR1 and CDR2 sequences are MGHRA and YSYEKL. The CDR3 DNA follows: TGCGCCAGCAGCCACTCCGGGACAGGGATCTACAATGAGCAGTTCTTC. Residues: CASSHSGTGIYNEQFF.

This clonotype has more than one count but fewer than ten. The V gene is TRBV12-3 or TRBV12-4, the J gene TRBJ2-1, with TRBD2 identical over 7 bases. This CDR3 is 15 amino acids long. V was clipped by 3 bases and J by 7 bases; unmatched bases: 9. CDR3 sequence (DNA): TGTGCCAGCAGTTTGGAGGGAGGGGCTTGGAATGAGCAGTTCTTC. This sequence encodes CASSLEGGAWNEQFF.